This T cell receptor beta chain was observed in a study of blood T cell repertoires in COVID-19. This clone came up a few times. TCRdb's copy holds only in-frame clones and misses some; the assay was immunoSEQ multiplex PCR. The sample has some 270,000 clones, around 88% seen once; the top ten hold 0.7% to 0.9%. This CDR3 has 14 amino acids. The germline gives CDR1 MNHNS, CDR2 SASEGT. J lost 7 bases, V lost 2 bases, and 5 bases had no gene match. The clonotype comes from a man aged 25-45 years with acute or convalescent COVID-19. V usage is TRBV6-1 and J usage is TRBJ2-1; TRBD2 matches 7 bases. Sequencing was carried out using peripheral blood. In nucleotides, the CDR3 is TGTGCCAGCAGTGAATCAGCGGGGTTTAATGAGCAGTTCTTC. Amino acids: CASSESAGFNEQFF.